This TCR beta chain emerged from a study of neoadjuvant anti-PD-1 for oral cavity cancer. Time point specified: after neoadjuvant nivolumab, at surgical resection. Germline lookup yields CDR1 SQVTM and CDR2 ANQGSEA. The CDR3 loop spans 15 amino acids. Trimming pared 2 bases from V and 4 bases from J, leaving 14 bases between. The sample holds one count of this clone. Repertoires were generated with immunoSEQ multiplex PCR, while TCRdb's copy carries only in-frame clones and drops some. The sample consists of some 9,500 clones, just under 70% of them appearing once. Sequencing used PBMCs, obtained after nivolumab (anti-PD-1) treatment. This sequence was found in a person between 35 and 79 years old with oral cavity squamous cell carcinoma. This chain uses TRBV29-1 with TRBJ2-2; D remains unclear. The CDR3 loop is CSVEPTGSGTGELFF. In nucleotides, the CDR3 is TGCAGCGTTGAACCAACCGGGTCGGGCACCGGGGAGCTGTTTTTT.